This T cell receptor (beta chain) was sequenced in a study of blood T cells in healthy people across ages. Study background: About one barcoded beta molecule per two T cells came from capture by template switching.

The second PCR ran about 6 to 12 cycles with a sample-barcoded 5' primer and J-beta primers. Each cDNA was tagged by a template-switch adaptor containing 12 random nucleotides. TCRdb reprocessed the 5' RACE reads with MiXCR, giving one entry per CDR3 protein. Of roughly 1,500,000 distinct CDR3 sequences listed, 40% to 50% are singletons. Investigators took 8 to 10 milliliters of peripheral blood from every donor. V was cut by 3 bases and J by 9 bases, with 24 bases left in between. The CDR3 totals 16 residues. Germline V gene data show CDR1 as LNHNV and CDR2 as YYDKDF (reference sequence). J is TRBJ2-7 and V is TRBV15; tentative D call: TRBD1 (6 bases). This clonotype was obtained from a woman in her late teens or twenties in good health. Sequencing was done on a sample of blood. The CDR3 loop reads CATSSSPTGTPTWQYF. The DNA of the CDR3 is TGTGCCACCAGCAGTTCTCCCACCGGGACACCAACGTGGCAGTACTTC.